These 26 T cell receptor beta chains were sequenced from one sample in a study of blood T cell repertoires in COVID-19. Here immunoSEQ multiplex PCR was the method, and the copy in TCRdb shows in-frame clones only, minus some. Among 120,000 or so clones listed, roughly 80% were seen once. The sequencing input was peripheral blood. Receptors originate from a human donor in a cohort sampled during active COVID-19.

The V and J genes are TRBV19 and TRBJ2-7, with no clear D. V shed 6 bases and J shed 0 bases, with 12 bases lying between them. CDR1 is LNHDA, CDR2 SQIVND, per germline (reference sequence). The length of the CDR3 is 14 residues. CDR3 DNA sequence: TGTGCCAGTAGGTTACGGTGGAGCTCCTACGAGCAGTACTTC. This gives the protein CASRLRWSSYEQYF.

The V and J genes are TRBV27 and TRBJ1-6; maybe TRBD1 (5 bases). In germline, CDR1 is MNHEY, CDR2 SMNVEV (reference sequence). The CDR3 runs 16 residues. The V gene lost 3 bases and the J gene lost 7 bases, with 16 bases spanning the gap. The chain's CDR3 is CASSFRTGGGNSPLHF. DNA of the CDR3: TGTGCCAGCAGTTTCCGGACGGGGGGGGGAAATTCACCCCTCCACTTT.

In DNA, the CDR3 is TGTGCCAGCAGTTTATGGTCGAGTATGGGGCGGGAGGGCCGAGAGACCCAGTACTTC. This gives the protein CASSLWSSMGREGRETQYF. The chain carries TRBV28 and TRBJ2-5, with 9 bases fitting TRBD2. The CDR3 extends over 19 amino acids. Per the germline V gene, CDR1 is MDHEN and CDR2 is SYDVKM. With 0 bases clipped from V and 4 bases from J, the junction kept 15 bases outside the gene matches.

This clone came up once. The chain's CDR3 is CASSEPGGKAFF. The DNA of the CDR3 is TGTGCCAGCAGCGAACCCGGGGGAAAGGCTTTCTTT. The genes are TRBV28 and TRBJ1-1; weak D call: TRBD1 (5 bases). The V end was cut by 6 bases, the J end by 11 bases, with 16 bases between. CDR1 and CDR2 from the germline V gene are MDHEN and SYDVKM. CDR3 length: 12 residues.

The V call is TRBV24-1, the J call TRBJ1-1; D is ambiguous. This CDR3 contains 13 residues. Between the trimmed V and J ends, which lost 6 bases and 1 base, there was a span of 8 bases. Germline lookup yields CDR1 KGHDR and CDR2 SFDVKD. CDR3 residues: CATSQAENTEAFF. The CDR3 bases are TGTGCCACCAGTCAGGCCGAGAACACTGAAGCTTTCTTT.

This chain uses TRBV19 with TRBJ2-4, with D hard to call. This CDR3 is built from 15 residues. Trimming took 5 bases from V and 3 from J, leaving 14 bases between them. CDR1 is LNHDA and CDR2 is SQIVND in the germline V gene (reference sequence). The CDR3 protein is CASSRGRLGKNIQYF. CDR3 coding DNA: TGTGCCAGTAGTCGTGGCAGGCTGGGCAAAAACATTCAGTACTTC.

This clone was seen more than once but under ten times. This chain uses TRBV3-1 (or the pseudogene TRBV3-2) with TRBJ1-5; 8 nucleotides match TRBD1. This CDR3 is built from 15 residues. V lost 3 bases and J lost 6; bases outside the gene matches: 7. Germline V gene sequence: CDR1 LGHDT, CDR2 YNNKEL (reference sequence). The CDR3 protein is CASSHGQGPTQPQHF. The CDR3 DNA is TGTGCCAGCAGCCACGGACAGGGCCCCACTCAGCCCCAGCATTTT.

The chain has TRBV10-2 and TRBJ2-1; 10 positions match TRBD2. Unmatched junction bases numbered 16, after V lost 4 bases and J lost 1 base. CDR1 is WSHSY and CDR2 is SAAADI in the germline V gene. The CDR3 length is 20 residues. For the CDR3, the DNA is TGCGCCAGCAGTGGTCGACTAGCGGGTTCCTTATTTTATTCCTACAATGAGCAGTTCTTC. Translating gives CASSGRLAGSLFYSYNEQFF.

V is TRBV18 and J is TRBJ2-7; 10 bases are a match to TRBD1. Unmatched junction bases numbered 4, after V lost 5 bases and J lost 3 bases. The CDR3 has 14 residues. CDR1 is KGHSH, CDR2 LQKENI, per germline. In DNA form, the CDR3 reads TGTGCCAGCTCATCCGGGACAGGGGACTACGAGCAGTACTTC. This codes for CASSSGTGDYEQYF. Complete variable domain (other parts from reference TRBV18 and TRBJ2-7): NAGVMQNPRHLVRRRGQEARLRCSPMKGHSHVYWYRQLPEEGLKFMVYLQKENIIDESGMPKERFSAEFPKEGPSILRIQQVVRGDSAAYFCASSSGTGDYEQYFGPGTRLTVT.

The chain links TRBV7-3 to TRBJ1-2; TRBD1 is a possible D gene (5 bases). CDR3 size: 13 residues. Germline values: CDR1 SGHTA, CDR2 FQGTGA. V was shortened by 2 bases and J by 3 bases, with 7 bases between the two germline ends. Written as DNA, the CDR3 is TGTGCCAGCAGCTTAGGCAGGGACTATGGCTACACCTTC. Translation gives CASSLGRDYGYTF.

This clone appeared a single time. This chain connects TRBV4-2 to TRBJ2-4; 11 positions match TRBD2. Germline values: CDR1 LGHNA, CDR2 YNFKEQ. Trimming cost V 1 base and J 0 bases; bases outside gene matches: 5. The CDR3 is made up of 18 amino acids. The CDR3 spells CASSQVLAGGGAKNIQYF. The CDR3 DNA sequence: TGTGCCAGCAGCCAAGTTCTAGCGGGGGGCGGAGCCAAAAACATTCAGTACTTC.

The DNA for the CDR3 is TGCGCCAGCGCGAGCTGGGGGGGACAACGGGGATCTGGGGCCAACGTCCTGACTTTC. Protein: CASASWGGQRGSGANVLTF. This rearrangement joins TRBV5-1 to TRBJ2-6; D may be TRBD2 (7 bases). Germline V lookup: CDR1 SGHRS, CDR2 YFSETQ. V lost 7 bases to trimming and J lost 1 base, with 24 bases between them. This CDR3 has 19 residues.

The rearrangement uses TRBV9 and TRBJ2-2; D may be TRBD1 (6 bases). The CDR3 is made up of 16 amino acids. The germline gives CDR1 SGDLS, CDR2 YYNGEE. The V gene lost 0 bases and the J gene lost 2 bases, with 11 bases spanning the gap. The DNA of the CDR3 is TGTGCCAGCAGCGTAGGGCAGGGGCGAAACACCGGGGAGCTGTTTTTT. This translates into CASSVGQGRNTGELFF.

The rearrangement links TRBV7-2 to TRBJ2-3; TRBD2 agrees at 7 bases. Unmatched junction bases numbered 7, after V lost 3 bases and J lost 4 bases. This CDR3 region has 15 residues. Germline loops: CDR1 SGHTA, CDR2 FQGNSA. In nucleotides, the CDR3 is TGTGCCAGCAGCTTTCGGCGGGAGTTCCCAGATACGCAGTATTTT. Its translation: CASSFRREFPDTQYF.

This clone came up many times. The CDR3 loop reads CASSGGVTQYF. The CDR3 nucleotides are TGCGCCAGCAGCGGGGGGGTTACCCAGTACTTC. V and J are TRBV4-1 and TRBJ2-5, with TRBD2 matching 7 bases. Germline CDR1 reads MGHRA; CDR2 reads YSYEKL. The V gene end was trimmed by 5 bases and the J gene end by 8 bases; junction bases not matched to a gene: 2. The CDR3 spans 11 residues.

The rearrangement joins TRBV19 to TRBJ2-6; D perhaps matches TRBD2 (7 bases). This CDR3 contains 17 residues. Between the trimmed V and J ends, which lost 3 bases and 4 bases, there was a span of 16 bases. Germline-derived CDR1 and CDR2 are LNHDA and SQIVND (reference sequence). The CDR3 region has the DNA TGTGCCAGTAGTATGGCAGGGGAGGGAGCGGGGGCCAACGTCCTGACTTTC. Its translation: CASSMAGEGAGANVLTF.

The rearrangement links TRBV9 to TRBJ2-4; 7 nucleotides align to TRBD2. The CDR3 contains 15 residues. After removal of 3 bases from V and 3 bases from J, the junction contained 6 bases not matched to a gene. Germline CDR1 reads SGDLS; CDR2 reads YYNGEE. CDR3 nucleotides: TGTGCCAGCAGCGGCGGACTAGGTTTCAAAAACATTCAGTACTTC. It translates to CASSGGLGFKNIQYF.

CDR3 in amino acids: CASSLRRGTRDLSTF. CDR3 nucleotides: TGTGCCAGCAGCTTAAGGCGGGGCACTAGAGATCTTTCCACCTTC. The chain has TRBV7-9 and TRBJ1-2; possibly TRBD1 for D (5 bases). V was cut by 2 bases and J by 13 bases, with 23 bases left in between. The CDR3 covers 15 residues. The V gene's germline CDR1 is SEHNR and CDR2 FQNEAQ (reference sequence).

The gene calls are TRBV6-2 or TRBV6-3 and TRBJ2-4; the D gene is possibly TRBD2 (6 bases). CDR1 is MNHEY and CDR2 is SVGEGT in the germline V gene. This CDR3 contains 18 residues. Trimming left V 0 bases short and J 1 base short, with 16 bases between. The CDR3 loop is CASSYSKTREWAKNIQYF. As DNA, the CDR3 is TGTGCCAGCAGTTACTCGAAAACCCGGGAGTGGGCCAAAAACATTCAGTACTTC.

The chain carries TRBV9 and TRBJ2-1; 9 bases align to TRBD2. The germline gives CDR1 SGDLS, CDR2 YYNGEE. The CDR3 extends over 17 amino acids. V shed 7 bases, J shed 0 bases, and the junction held 11 bases outside the gene matches. The CDR3 coding sequence is TGTGCCAGCGCGGGGGGTAGCGGGAGTCTCTCCTACAATGAGCAGTTCTTC. Its translation is CASAGGSGSLSYNEQFF.

This chain uses TRBV28 with TRBJ2-1; 10 positions match TRBD2. V lost 4 bases and J lost 4; bases outside the gene matches: 7. The CDR3 covers 16 residues. Germline V lookup: CDR1 MDHEN, CDR2 SYDVKM. The CDR3 DNA reads as TGTGCCAGCAGTTCAGCGGGAGGGCCCATATACAATGAGCAGTTCTTC. It yields the protein CASSSAGGPIYNEQFF.

This clone was detected once. The V call is TRBV6-6, the J call TRBJ1-1; D uncertain. Trimming cost V 4 bases and J 3 bases, with 12 bases left between them. CDR1 is MNHNY and CDR2 is SVGAGI in the germline V gene (reference sequence). The CDR3 is 14 residues long. The CDR3: CASSFEPYYTEAFF. CDR3 nucleotide sequence: TGTGCCAGCAGTTTTGAGCCGTACTACACTGAAGCTTTCTTT.

The gene calls are TRBV28 and TRBJ2-3; D not resolved. Germline CDR1 and CDR2: MDHEN and SYDVKM. This CDR3 is built from 16 residues. Trimming took 6 bases from V and 1 from J, leaving 17 bases between them. CDR3 amino acids: CASRTRGLDGTDTQYF. CDR3 sequence (DNA): TGTGCCAGCAGAACTCGCGGTCTAGATGGCACAGATACGCAGTATTTT.

The J gene is TRBJ2-3, the V gene TRBV9, with 7 bases matching TRBD2. Looked up from germline, CDR1 is SGDLS and CDR2 is YYNGEE. The CDR3 consists of 15 residues. V lost 3 bases to trimming and J lost 3 bases; unmatched junction nucleotides: 7. In DNA form, the CDR3 reads TGTGCCAGCAGCGCTTCTAGCGGAAATACAGATACGCAGTATTTT. Its protein product is CASSASSGNTDTQYF. The full variable domain, with the rest looked up from reference TRBV9 and TRBJ2-3, is DSGVTQTPKHLITATGQRVTLRCSPRSGDLSVYWYQQSLDQGLQFLIQYYNGEERAKGNILERFSAQQFPDLHSELNLSSLELGDSALYFCASSASSGNTDTQYFGPGTRLTVL.

J is TRBJ1-1 and V is TRBV27; 7 bases are a match to TRBD1. Germline CDR1 MNHEY, CDR2 SMNVEV (reference sequence). V gave up 6 bases and J gave up 3 bases; unmatched junction bases: 7. CDR3 length equals 14 residues. The CDR3 protein is CASSGQVPYTEAFF. The CDR3 DNA is TGTGCCAGCAGCGGACAGGTACCCTACACTGAAGCTTTCTTT.

The chain uses TRBV18 and TRBJ2-3; the D gene is possibly TRBD2 (9 bases). The CDR3 is 18 amino acids. Trimming took 6 bases from V and 2 from J, leaving 24 bases between them. Germline-derived CDR1 and CDR2 are KGHSH and LQKENI. The chain's CDR3 is CASSLKQGVAGVTDTQYF. Written as DNA, the CDR3 is TGTGCCAGCTCCCTCAAACAGGGGGTAGCGGGGGTCACAGATACGCAGTATTTT.